The sequence of this TCR beta chain was determined in a study of Ad26.COV2.S vaccination and SARS-CoV-2 variants. The CDR3 loop spans 16 amino acids. V was pared by 0 bases and J by 1 base, with 3 bases of the junction left unmatched. Here immunoSEQ multiplex PCR was the method, and the copy in TCRdb shows in-frame clones only, minus some. Of a few hundred thousand clones listed, roughly 88% were seen once; the top ten hold around 3.6%. Treatment described: some 19 received Ad26.COV2.S at low or high dose, single or two shots; several received placebo; per-sample allocation not given. After the first vaccine or placebo injection, samples were drawn on day 63.

The receptor comes from a person between 18 and 59 years old who received the Ad26.COV2.S COVID-19 vaccine or a placebo. This chain uses TRBV23-1 with TRBJ1-5, with 7 nucleotides matching TRBD1. TRBV23-1 is identified as an open reading frame with a role that is uncertain. The sample here was peripheral blood, taken in a trial of Ad26.COV2.S vaccine versus placebo. CDR3 DNA: TGCGCCAGCAGTCAATCGTACAGGGGAAGCAATCAGCCCCAGCATTTT. This codes for CASSQSYRGSNQPQHF.